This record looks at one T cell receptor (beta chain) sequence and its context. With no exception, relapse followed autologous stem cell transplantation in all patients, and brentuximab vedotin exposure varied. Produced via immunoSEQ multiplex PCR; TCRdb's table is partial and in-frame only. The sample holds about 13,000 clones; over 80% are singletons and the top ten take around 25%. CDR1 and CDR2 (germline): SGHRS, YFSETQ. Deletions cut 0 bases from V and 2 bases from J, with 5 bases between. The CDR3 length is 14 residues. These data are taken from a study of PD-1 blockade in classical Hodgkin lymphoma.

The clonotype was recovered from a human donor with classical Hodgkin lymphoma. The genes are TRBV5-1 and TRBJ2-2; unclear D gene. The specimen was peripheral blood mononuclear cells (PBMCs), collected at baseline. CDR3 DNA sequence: TGCGCCAGCAGCTTGGAACCAAACACCGGGGAGCTGTTTTTT. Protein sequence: CASSLEPNTGELFF.